Listed below are T cell receptor beta chains from one sample, sequenced in a study of T cells in Graves' hyperthyroidism and ophthalmopathy. TCRdb passed the multiplex PCR reads through MiXCR, listing each CDR3 protein once. The sample yields around 620,000 distinct CDR3 sequences, more than 13% seen once. The specimen sequenced was blood. These receptors were collected from a woman aged 18-29 years with Graves' ophthalmopathy. The conserved cysteine and the conserved F or W are not part of the CDR3 here. A D gene is named only where the DNA matches it firmly. For some rows the clone size is stated as once, few or many, or as a class when expanded; others skip it.

length	D	V	size	J	CDR3
13	NA	TRBV10-3	many	TRBJ2-5	AISDGRPVGQAQY
13	TRBD1	TRBV19	many	TRBJ2-7	ASSLRTGVRNEQY
12	NA	TRBV18	NA	TRBJ1-1	ASSKRGDAGGAF
13	NA	TRBV12-3/TRBV12-4	many	TRBJ2-7	ASSFRWQGVDEQY
11	NA	TRBV6-1	NA	TRBJ1-3	ASSLTGDAPIY
12	NA	TRBV6-6	NA	TRBJ2-3	ASSYQRRTDTQY
15	TRBD2	TRBV28	NA	TRBJ2-3	ASSSTREGGYTDTQY
19	TRBD2	TRBV27	NA	TRBJ2-3	ASSLLQTSGVEVRVTDTQY
12	NA	TRBV19	many	TRBJ2-7	ASSMWALSYEQY
13	NA	TRBV11-3	many	TRBJ2-3	ASSSIDSYTDTQY
15	NA	TRBV6-1	few	TRBJ2-6	ASRPTGGIAGANVLT
13	NA	TRBV2	many	TRBJ1-1	ASRAQGNPNTEAF
13	NA	TRBV27	NA	TRBJ1-3	ASSLSPDSGNTIY
14	NA	TRBV6-1	many	TRBJ2-6	ASSERPASGANVLT
12	NA	TRBV6-1	many	TRBJ2-6	ASSTEGGANVLT
13	NA	TRBV12-3/TRBV12-4	many	TRBJ2-3	ASSLMGASTDTQY
15	NA	TRBV11-3	NA	TRBJ2-4	ASSQRRQGLAKNIQY
13	TRBD1	TRBV28	many	TRBJ2-1	ASSSSGTGYNEQF
12	NA	TRBV12-3/TRBV12-4	many	TRBJ1-1	ASTSTGKNTEAF
14	TRBD1	TRBV6-2/TRBV6-3	many	TRBJ2-2	ASSPGTGKDTGELF
12	NA	TRBV2	many	TRBJ1-5	ASIEGQVNQPQH
10	NA	TRBV7-6	NA	TRBJ2-5	ASSAEWETQY